This is a list of T cell receptor beta chains from one sample in a study of blood T cell repertoires in COVID-19. Assay used: immunoSEQ multiplex PCR; TCRdb lists only in-frame clones, some missing. Here the sample spans 150,000 to 200,000 clones, over 70% being singletons. Material: peripheral blood. The receptors come from a woman between 35 and 50 years old with COVID-19, enrolled during active disease. CDR3s include the opening cysteine and the closing phenylalanine or tryptophan. A D gene is named only where the DNA matches it firmly. Clone size is stated in some rows and not others, as once, few, many or a class when expanded.

j_gene: TRBJ1-1
v_gene: TRBV24-1
abundance: NA
d_gene: NA
CDR3nt: TGTGCCACCAGGGGCACCCGGAACACTGAAGCTTTCTTT
CDR3aa: CATRGTRNTEAFF

j_gene: TRBJ1-4
v_gene: TRBV6-4
abundance: NA
d_gene: NA
CDR3nt: TGTGCCAGCAGTAAGGACGGGACAACTAATGAAAAACTGTTTTTT
CDR3aa: CASSKDGTTNEKLFF

j_gene: TRBJ2-2
v_gene: TRBV6-5
abundance: once
d_gene: NA
CDR3nt: TGTGCCAGCAGTTACTCAACAGGTGGGGCCGGGGAGCTGTTTTTT
CDR3aa: CASSYSTGGAGELFF

j_gene: TRBJ2-2
v_gene: TRBV4-1
abundance: NA
d_gene: NA
CDR3nt: TGCGCCAGCAGCCGGACTTCTCGTCGGGTCACCGGGGAGCTGTTTTTT
CDR3aa: CASSRTSRRVTGELFF

j_gene: TRBJ2-2
v_gene: TRBV5-4
abundance: NA
d_gene: NA
CDR3nt: TGTGCCAGCACCACTGGGGGCGTCACCGGGGAGCTGTTTTTT
CDR3aa: CASTTGGVTGELFF

j_gene: TRBJ1-1
v_gene: TRBV27
abundance: NA
d_gene: NA
CDR3nt: TGTGCCAGCAGTCGGCGGGGCACTGAAGCTTTCTTT
CDR3aa: CASSRRGTEAFF

j_gene: TRBJ2-7
v_gene: TRBV7-2
abundance: NA
d_gene: TRBD2
CDR3nt: TGTGCCAGCAGCTTAGTGCTTAGCGGGCCGAACCACGAGCAGTACTTC
CDR3aa: CASSLVLSGPNHEQYF

j_gene: TRBJ2-7
v_gene: TRBV19
abundance: NA
d_gene: NA
CDR3nt: TGTGCCAGCTTGGGGCCTAACTACGAGCAGTACTTC
CDR3aa: CASLGPNYEQYF

j_gene: TRBJ2-2
v_gene: TRBV19
abundance: NA
d_gene: NA
CDR3nt: TGTGCCAGTAGTCCGGACAGAAACACCGGGGAGCTGTTTTTT
CDR3aa: CASSPDRNTGELFF

j_gene: TRBJ1-3
v_gene: TRBV6-4
abundance: NA
d_gene: TRBD1
CDR3nt: TGTGCCAGCAGTAACCTCCGGGACAGGATTGGCTCTGGAAACACCATATATTTT
CDR3aa: CASSNLRDRIGSGNTIYF

j_gene: TRBJ2-7
v_gene: TRBV25-1
abundance: NA
d_gene: TRBD1
CDR3nt: TGTGCCAGCAGTGAATACGACAGGGACGAGCAGTACTTC
CDR3aa: CASSEYDRDEQYF

j_gene: TRBJ2-5
v_gene: TRBV4-1
abundance: NA
d_gene: TRBD2
CDR3nt: TGCGCCAGCAGCCAAGGAGGGGGGACTAGCACGGAGACCCAGTACTTC
CDR3aa: CASSQGGGTSTETQYF

j_gene: TRBJ1-1
v_gene: TRBV2
abundance: NA
d_gene: TRBD1
CDR3nt: TGTGCCAGCAGCGACCCCGGACAGGGGAACACTGAAGCTTTCTTT
CDR3aa: CASSDPGQGNTEAFF

j_gene: TRBJ1-6
v_gene: TRBV5-1
abundance: many
d_gene: TRBD1
CDR3nt: TGCGCCAGCAGCAGGGACAGAGCTTATTCACCCCTCCACTTT
CDR3aa: CASSRDRAYSPLHF

j_gene: TRBJ1-5
v_gene: TRBV25-1
abundance: NA
d_gene: NA
CDR3nt: TGTGCCAGCAGTGAAGATGGCTTACAGCCCCAGCATTTT
CDR3aa: CASSEDGLQPQHF

j_gene: TRBJ1-4
v_gene: TRBV5-1
abundance: NA
d_gene: TRBD1
CDR3nt: TGCGCCAGCAGCTTGAGGTCCGGGACAGGGGGCGATTCAGCCGAAAAACTGTTTTTT
CDR3aa: CASSLRSGTGGDSAEKLFF